Listed below are T cell receptor beta chains from one sample, sequenced in a study of cytomegalovirus exposure and HLA in healthy donors. Clones were sequenced by immunoSEQ multiplex PCR, and TCRdb holds only the in-frame ones, with some missing. In the table there are nearly 200,000 clones, about 87% of which are singletons. Sequencing input: PBMCs. These receptors were obtained from a man younger than 40 in good health and CMV-seronegative. CDR3s include the opening cysteine and the closing phenylalanine or tryptophan. Fields, in order: D gene, J gene, V gene, clone size, CDR3 protein, CDR3 DNA. A D gene is named only where the DNA matches it firmly. Clone size, where shown, is once, few, many, or a class for clones that have expanded.

. | TRBJ2-7 | TRBV27 | . | CASSLKTAIYEQYF | TGTGCCAGCAGTTTAAAGACAGCAATCTACGAGCAGTACTTC
. | TRBJ2-1 | TRBV5-6 | . | CASSKSSYNEQFF | TGTGCCAGCAGCAAGAGCTCCTACAATGAGCAGTTCTTC
TRBD1 | TRBJ2-7 | TRBV6-6 | few | CASKGPGQAAYEQYF | TGTGCCAGCAAGGGTCCGGGACAGGCCGCCTACGAGCAGTACTTC
. | TRBJ1-2 | TRBV6-1 | . | CASSEGRGNYGYTF | TGTGCCAGCAGTGAGGGCAGGGGTAACTATGGCTACACCTTC
TRBD2 | TRBJ2-1 | TRBV5-4 | once | CASSSPSGVSSYNEQFF | TGTGCCAGCAGTTCTCCTAGCGGGGTAAGCTCCTACAATGAGCAGTTCTTC
. | TRBJ2-3 | TRBV5-4 | . | CAIQGTDTQYF | TGTGCCATACAGGGTACAGATACGCAGTATTTT
TRBD2 | TRBJ2-5 | TRBV4-1 | . | CASSRVAGQETQYF | TGCGCCAGCAGCCGAGTAGCGGGGCAAGAGACCCAGTACTTC
. | TRBJ2-5 | TRBV2 | . | CASSDRRAQETQYF | TGTGCCAGCAGTGACAGGAGGGCCCAAGAGACCCAGTACTTC
. | TRBJ2-5 | TRBV6-5 | . | CASRRRETQYF | TGTGCCAGCAGACGGAGGGAGACCCAGTACTTC
. | TRBJ1-1 | TRBV11-1 | . | CASSLRVGEAFF | TGTGCCAGCAGCTTACGGGTTGGGGAAGCTTTCTTT
. | TRBJ1-2 | TRBV28 | . | CASRDGSNYGYTF | TGTGCCAGCCGGGATGGAAGTAACTATGGCTACACCTTC
. | TRBJ2-7 | TRBV7-9 | . | CSSSYITGTNYEQYF | TGTTCCAGCAGCTACATAACAGGGACTAACTACGAGCAGTACTTC
. | TRBJ1-2 | TRBV27 | . | CASSLWGQLYPTYGYTF | TGTGCCAGCAGTTTATGGGGGCAGCTTTACCCCACCTATGGCTACACCTTC
. | TRBJ2-1 | TRBV7-6 | . | CASSLVPTPSGYNEQFF | TGTGCCAGCAGCTTAGTGCCCACGCCGTCGGGATACAATGAGCAGTTCTTC
. | TRBJ1-3 | TRBV7-9 | . | CSSSLAQPGTGNTIYF | TGTTCCAGCAGCTTAGCTCAGCCGGGAACTGGAAACACCATATATTTT
TRBD1 | TRBJ1-1 | TRBV11-2 | . | CASTDRDRVYTEAFF | TGTGCCAGCACCGACCGGGACAGGGTTTACACTGAAGCTTTCTTT
. | TRBJ1-1 | TRBV15 | few | CATSRSVGTEAFF | TGTGCCACCAGCAGGAGCGTTGGGACTGAAGCTTTCTTT
. | TRBJ2-7 | TRBV7-9 | . | CASSMSGEAAYEQYF | TGTGCCAGCAGTATGTCCGGGGAAGCGGCATACGAGCAGTACTTC
TRBD2 | TRBJ2-3 | TRBV10-3 | . | CAIGGGVGGTDTQYF | TGTGCCATCGGTGGGGGGGTTGGGGGCACAGATACGCAGTATTTT
. | TRBJ1-2 | TRBV28 | . | CASSGAEHQVYGYTF | TGTGCCAGCAGTGGCGCCGAACACCAGGTCTATGGCTACACCTTC
TRBD2 | TRBJ2-1 | TRBV5-4 | . | CASSSGTSGGAGEQFF | TGTGCCAGCAGCTCCGGGACTAGCGGGGGGGCTGGTGAGCAGTTCTTC
TRBD1 | TRBJ2-1 | TRBV27 | . | CASRRDRGNYNEQFF | TGTGCCAGCAGAAGGGACAGGGGTAACTACAATGAGCAGTTCTTC
. | TRBJ1-1 | TRBV6-1 | once | CASSPRGDWGEAFF | TGTGCCAGCAGTCCACGAGGGGACTGGGGTGAAGCTTTCTTT
TRBD1 | TRBJ1-2 | TRBV5-4 | . | CASSPRTGPRGYTF | TGTGCCAGCAGCCCTCGGACAGGACCACGGGGCTACACCTTC
TRBD1 | TRBJ1-4 | TRBV27 | few | CASSLGTGGEKLFF | TGTGCCAGCAGTTTAGGGACAGGTGGCGAAAAACTGTTTTTT
TRBD1 | TRBJ1-1 | TRBV25-1 | . | CASSEDRAVNTEAFF | TGTGCCAGCAGTGAAGACAGGGCCGTGAACACTGAAGCTTTCTTT
TRBD1 | TRBJ1-2 | TRBV15 | . | CATSRDRQGSYGYTF | TGTGCCACCAGCAGAGATCGACAGGGCAGCTATGGCTACACCTTC
. | TRBJ1-1 | TRBV11-2 | . | CASSLGGNTEAFF | TGTGCCAGCAGCTTAGGAGGGAACACTGAAGCTTTCTTT
. | TRBJ2-5 | TRBV2 | . | CAGSQEDQETQYF | TGTGCCGGATCCCAGGAGGACCAAGAGACCCAGTACTTC
. | TRBJ1-5 | TRBV5-4 | . | CASSFQNQPQHF | TGTGCCAGCAGCTTTCAGAATCAGCCCCAGCATTTT
TRBD1 | TRBJ1-6 | TRBV6-4 | . | CASREEPGQVYNSPLHF | TGTGCCAGCAGGGAAGAGCCGGGACAGGTCTATAATTCACCCCTCCACTTT
. | TRBJ1-4 | TRBV7-2 | . | CASSQVGQVNEKLFF | TGTGCCAGCAGCCAGGTGGGGCAGGTTAATGAAAAACTGTTTTTT
TRBD1 | TRBJ1-2 | TRBV15 | . | CATSLDRGFDGYGYTF | TGTGCCACCAGTTTAGACAGGGGATTCGATGGCTATGGCTACACCTTC
. | TRBJ1-5 | TRBV28 | . | CASSRGGSNQPQHF | TGTGCCAGCAGCCGGGGGGGGAGCAATCAGCCCCAGCATTTT
. | TRBJ2-3 | TRBV27 | . | CASSSPGADTQYF | TGTGCCAGCAGTTCGCCGGGGGCAGATACGCAGTATTTT
TRBD1 | TRBJ1-2 | TRBV11-2 | . | CASSFSDRVGANYGYTF | TGTGCCAGCAGCTTTTCGGACAGGGTCGGGGCTAACTATGGCTACACCTTC
TRBD1 | TRBJ2-7 | TRBV27 | . | CASSLGTDNFYEQYF | TGTGCCAGCAGTTTGGGGACAGACAACTTCTACGAGCAGTACTTC
TRBD2 | TRBJ2-1 | TRBV2 | . | CASSALAGVSEQFF | TGTGCCAGCAGCGCGCTAGCGGGGGTGAGTGAGCAGTTCTTC
. | TRBJ2-7 | TRBV2 | . | CASSDPNSYEQYF | TGTGCCAGCAGTGACCCGAATAGCTACGAGCAGTACTTC
. | TRBJ2-2 | TRBV19 | . | CASSGLGRREVTGELFF | TGTGCCAGTAGTGGACTGGGCCGCCGAGAGGTTACCGGGGAGCTGTTTTTT
. | TRBJ2-7 | TRBV7-9 | . | CSSSSTALVYEQYF | TGTTCCAGCAGCTCGACAGCCCTCGTCTACGAGCAGTACTTC
. | TRBJ1-3 | TRBV11-3 | . | CASSLRSGNTIYF | TGTGCCAGCAGCTTACGCTCTGGAAACACCATATATTTT
. | TRBJ2-2 | TRBV19 | . | CASSISGELFF | TGTGCCAGTAGTATCTCCGGGGAGCTGTTTTTT
. | TRBJ2-1 | TRBV4-1 | . | CASSQDSGAGDNEQFF | TGCGCCAGCAGCCAAGATTCAGGGGCCGGGGACAATGAGCAGTTCTTC
. | TRBJ1-4 | TRBV2 | . | CASSEEGATNEKLFF | TGTGCCAGCAGTGAGGAGGGAGCAACTAATGAAAAACTGTTTTTT
TRBD1 | TRBJ2-7 | TRBV16 | . | CASSQTGTGVYEQYF | TGTGCCAGCAGCCAAACCGGGACAGGAGTATACGAGCAGTACTTC
TRBD2 | TRBJ2-1 | TRBV6-4 | . | CASKTPNGTSLRDEQFF | TGTGCCTCAAAAACTCCAAACGGGACTAGTCTTCGGGATGAGCAGTTCTTC
TRBD1 | TRBJ1-5 | TRBV10-1 | once | CASSTGGRRQPQHF | TGCGCCAGCAGTACAGGGGGGAGAAGGCAGCCCCAGCATTTT
. | TRBJ2-6 | TRBV28 | . | CASSSPNSGANVLTF | TGTGCCAGCAGTTCCCCTAACTCTGGGGCCAACGTCCTGACTTTC
TRBD1 | TRBJ1-3 | TRBV28 | . | CASSITRGRVDTIYF | TGTGCCAGCAGTATTACCAGGGGGCGAGTAGACACCATATATTTT
TRBD1 | TRBJ2-7 | TRBV7-8 | . | CASSTSRTGGQYF | TGTGCCAGCAGCACCTCCCGGACAGGGGGGCAGTACTTC
TRBD1 | TRBJ1-1 | TRBV4-1 | many | CASSTPTTGSEAFF | TGCGCCAGCAGCACACCTACGACAGGGTCCGAAGCTTTCTTT
. | TRBJ2-7 | TRBV27 | . | CASRRTGTSSHEQYF | TGTGCCAGCAGGCGTACCGGGACTTCGAGCCACGAGCAGTACTTC
. | TRBJ1-3 | TRBV9 | . | CASSGPPSGNTIYF | TGTGCCAGCAGCGGGCCCCCCTCTGGAAACACCATATATTTT
TRBD1 | TRBJ1-2 | TRBV29-1 | . | CSVEDRAGYTF | TGCAGCGTCGAGGACAGGGCTGGCTACACCTTC